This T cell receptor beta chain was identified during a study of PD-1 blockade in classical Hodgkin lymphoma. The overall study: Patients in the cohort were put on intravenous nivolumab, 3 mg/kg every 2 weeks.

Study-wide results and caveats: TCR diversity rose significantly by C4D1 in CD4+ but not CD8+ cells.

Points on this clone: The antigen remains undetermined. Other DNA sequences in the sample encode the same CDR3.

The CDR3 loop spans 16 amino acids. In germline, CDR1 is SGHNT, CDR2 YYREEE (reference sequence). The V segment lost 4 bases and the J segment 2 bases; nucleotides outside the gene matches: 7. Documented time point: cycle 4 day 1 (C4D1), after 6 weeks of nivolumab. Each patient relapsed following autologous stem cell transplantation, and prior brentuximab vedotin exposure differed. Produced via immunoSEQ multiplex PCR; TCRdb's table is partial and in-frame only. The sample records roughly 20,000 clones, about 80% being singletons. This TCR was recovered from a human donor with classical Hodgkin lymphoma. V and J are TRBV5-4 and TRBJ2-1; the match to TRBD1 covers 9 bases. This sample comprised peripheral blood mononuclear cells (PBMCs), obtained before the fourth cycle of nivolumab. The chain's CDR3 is CASSTDRGATYNEQFF. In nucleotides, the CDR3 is TGTGCCAGCAGCACGGACAGGGGAGCTACCTACAATGAGCAGTTCTTC.